Listed below are T cell receptor beta chains from one sample, sequenced in a study of vaccination and CD4 T cells after COVID-19. These receptors have no known antigen. TCRdb re-called the PCR reads through MiXCR, storing one row per CDR3 protein. The table shows approximately 15,000 distinct CDR3 sequences, with about 48% occurring only once. The input for sequencing was CD4+ T cells from blood, cultured in vitro, taken before SARS-CoV-2 vaccination. These receptors all come from a human donor who had recovered from COVID-19. Both conserved end residues are part of each CDR3. The order of the fields is J gene, clone size, V gene, D gene, CDR3 DNA, CDR3 protein. The D gene is left open where the match is weak. Rows give clone size only sometimes, using once, few, many, or a class for an expanded clone.

TRBJ1-5	once	TRBV2	-	TGTGCCAGCAGTCAACTCAGGGGATCAGAGCCCCAGCATTTT	CASSQLRGSEPQHF
TRBJ1-1	-	TRBV24-1	TRBD1	TGTGCCACCAGTGATGGACAGGGCGGAGGCACTGAAGCTTTCTTT	CATSDGQGGGTEAFF
TRBJ2-1	once	TRBV20-1	-	TGCAGTGCTAGAGATCTCAACGGGGGGCTCCTCAATGAGCAGTTCTTC	CSARDLNGGLLNEQFF
TRBJ1-1	-	TRBV2	-	TGTGCCAGCAGTGATGAGCGGAACACTGAAGCTTTCTTT	CASSDERNTEAFF
TRBJ1-2	-	TRBV19	-	TGTGCCAGTATTCGTGGAGCTTCCCTTGAGTATGGCTACACCTTC	CASIRGASLEYGYTF
TRBJ2-3	-	TRBV27	-	TGTGCCAGCAGTTTTGCAGGGACAACCGCTAATACGCAGTATTTT	CASSFAGTTANTQYF
TRBJ1-5	-	TRBV28	-	TGTGCCAGTAGGGAATTACAGGTTTACAATCAGCCCCAGCATTTT	CASRELQVYNQPQHF
TRBJ2-1	-	TRBV28	TRBD2	TGTGCCAGCAGTTCCCTCTTCAGCGGGAGTAGTGGAGCCTACAATGAGCAGTTCTTC	CASSSLFSGSSGAYNEQFF
TRBJ1-2	few	TRBV20-1	-	TGCAGTGCATCCGTCATTTCGACTAACTATGGCTACACCTTC	CSASVISTNYGYTF
TRBJ2-7	once	TRBV7-2	TRBD2	TGTGCCAGCAGCTTATATGGAAGCGGGAGTTTGTACGAGCAGTACTTC	CASSLYGSGSLYEQYF
TRBJ1-3	few	TRBV27	-	TGTGCCAGCAAGCAGGTAGCAGGAAACACCATATATTTT	CASKQVAGNTIYF
TRBJ2-1	-	TRBV19	TRBD1	TGTGCCAGTAGCCTGGACAGGGATAATGAGCAGTTCTTC	CASSLDRDNEQFF
TRBJ2-2	-	TRBV7-2	-	TGTGCCAGCAGCTTTAATCCTACCACCGGGGAGCTGTTTTTT	CASSFNPTTGELFF
TRBJ2-7	-	TRBV12-3/TRBV12-4	-	TGTGCCAGCAGTTCAACAGTCGGCTCCTACGAGCAGTACTTC	CASSSTVGSYEQYF
TRBJ2-5	-	TRBV7-2	TRBD2	TGTGCCAGCAGCTTTCAAACGGGGGGGCTTGTGGAGACCCAGTACTTC	CASSFQTGGLVETQYF
TRBJ2-7	-	TRBV20-1	TRBD2	TGCAGTGCTAGAGATACCGTGAGCGGGAGGCGGTACGAGCAGTACTTC	CSARDTVSGRRYEQYF
TRBJ2-5	-	TRBV7-9	TRBD2	TGTGCCAGCAGCCAAAAGAGAATAGCGGGAGGCGGCGAGACCCAGTACTTC	CASSQKRIAGGGETQYF
TRBJ2-5	-	TRBV19	-	TGTGCCAGTGGGGATTATCATTGCGGAGAGACCCAGTACTTC	CASGDYHCGETQYF
TRBJ1-1	-	TRBV18	TRBD1	TGTGCCAGCTCACCACCGACAGGGGTCACTGAAGCTTTCTTT	CASSPPTGVTEAFF
TRBJ1-1	-	TRBV7-6	-	TGTGCCGGGGGGCCAGGCACTGAAGCTTTCTTT	CAGGPGTEAFF
TRBJ1-2	few	TRBV11-3	TRBD1	TGTGCCAGCAGCTTGGATCAACAGGGGAACACCTTC	CASSLDQQGNTF
TRBJ1-5	few	TRBV25-1	-	TGTGCCAGCAGAGGGGTGGGAGTGAATCAGCCCCAGCATTTT	CASRGVGVNQPQHF
TRBJ2-5	-	TRBV6-2/TRBV6-3	TRBD2	TGTGCCAGCTCGATTAGCGGGAGGAGGGAAGAGACCCAGTACTTC	CASSISGRREETQYF
TRBJ2-1	-	TRBV29-1	TRBD2	TGCAGCGCGGGACTAGCGGGACCCAATGAGCAGTTCTTC	CSAGLAGPNEQFF
TRBJ2-7	-	TRBV10-3	TRBD1	TGTGCCACCCAGGACAGGGGCGACTCCTACGAGCAGTACTTC	CATQDRGDSYEQYF
TRBJ2-5	-	TRBV7-2	TRBD2	TGTGCCAGCACCCCCCGGCTAGCGGGAGGGAGTGAAGAGACCCAGTACTTC	CASTPRLAGGSEETQYF
TRBJ2-1	-	TRBV19	-	TGTGCCAGTACCGGGACTCGACCATACAATGAGCAGTTCTTC	CASTGTRPYNEQFF
TRBJ2-3	-	TRBV28	TRBD2	TGTGCCAGCAGAAAGACTAGCGGGATGAGGGGAGGTACGCAGTATTTT	CASRKTSGMRGGTQYF
TRBJ1-1	few	TRBV20-1	-	TGCAGTGCTAGGCCGGGAGAGGGGGGCACTGAAGCTTTCTTT	CSARPGEGGTEAFF
TRBJ1-6	-	TRBV24-1	-	TGTGCCACCATTATCCGGGATAATTCACCCCTCCACTTT	CATIIRDNSPLHF
TRBJ1-2	-	TRBV27	-	TGTGCCAGCAGTTGGACATCGGCTAACTATGGCTACACCTTC	CASSWTSANYGYTF
TRBJ2-3	-	TRBV20-1	-	TGCAGTGCTAGAGTTCCCAGAGATAGCACAGATACGCAGTATTTT	CSARVPRDSTDTQYF
TRBJ1-2	-	TRBV28	-	TGTGCCAGCAGTTTGGCGGCAGGGCTTGGCTATGGCTACACCTTC	CASSLAAGLGYGYTF
TRBJ1-1	few	TRBV30	-	TGTGCCTGGAGTCTCTCCCCTGGGACTGAAGCTTTCTTT	CAWSLSPGTEAFF
TRBJ1-1	once	TRBV5-1	TRBD1	TGCGCCAGCAGCTTGGCAGGTCAGGGGGGCGGAACTGAAGCTTTCTTT	CASSLAGQGGGTEAFF
TRBJ1-5	-	TRBV12-3/TRBV12-4	-	TGTGCCAGCAGTTTCGAGGGCAATCAGCCCCAGCATTTT	CASSFEGNQPQHF
TRBJ1-3	-	TRBV7-2	-	TGTGCCAGCAGCTTAGGCGGTGTAAGAGAGGGGTCTGGAAACACCATATATTTT	CASSLGGVREGSGNTIYF